The rows below give T cell receptor beta chains drawn from one sample of a study of T cells in narcolepsy. The table came from immunoSEQ multiplex PCR; TCRdb's copy has only in-frame clones and leaves some out. The data show some 30,000 clones, about 89% seen once. Sequenced: CD45RA- memory CD4+ T cells from PBMCs. Source of these receptors: a human donor with narcolepsy. The CDR3 runs from the conserved cysteine through the conserved F or W. Each record gives: CDR3 protein, J gene, clone size, V gene. Clone size is shown for a subset of rows, as once, few, many or a class of expanded clone.

CAISGAENQPQHF TRBJ1-5 . TRBV10-3
CASSVGTVGTEAFF TRBJ1-1 . TRBV7-2
CASSFDLGGWTEAFF TRBJ1-1 . TRBV5-1
CAISDGLDNEQFF TRBJ2-1 once TRBV10-3
CASSYSNSPLHF TRBJ1-6 . TRBV6-6
CASRDSGLGAPLHF TRBJ1-6 few TRBV19
CASSPRGGGTDTQYF TRBJ2-3 . TRBV4-2
CASYLVPGEGTEAFF TRBJ1-1 . TRBV5-1
CASTGQGSVGAFF TRBJ1-1 . TRBV6-5
CASSWGTGGVYGYTF TRBJ1-2 once TRBV6-6
CASRMDRGDPGANVLTF TRBJ2-6 . TRBV28
CASSQSHTGELFF TRBJ2-2 once TRBV16
CASSPTGQGNSPLHF TRBJ1-6 once TRBV5-1
CASSLGLAGGFQETQYF TRBJ2-5 . TRBV11-2
CASRQGNEKLFF TRBJ1-4 . TRBV6-1
CASSLVGDRFGYTF TRBJ1-2 . TRBV28
CASSQNQGGYGYTF TRBJ1-2 . TRBV2
CASSFSGLLAPDTQYF TRBJ2-3 . TRBV5-6
CASSPDRFGELFF TRBJ2-2 . TRBV18
CASRMDRGEETQYF TRBJ2-5 . TRBV2
CASSYGLGTDTQYF TRBJ2-3 . TRBV5-8
CASSPRGGVITETQYF TRBJ2-5 . TRBV5-4
CAISDGGTGLGYTF TRBJ1-2 . TRBV10-3
CASSLLEGRGNIQYF TRBJ2-4 . TRBV28
CASSWDRGDSPLHF TRBJ1-6 . TRBV6-1
CASSKGTGGTYEQYF TRBJ2-7 . TRBV6-1
CASTSFSSGNTIYF TRBJ1-3 once TRBV19
CASGRMWDTQYF TRBJ2-3 . TRBV12-5
CASSKRNFTGNYGYTF TRBJ1-2 once TRBV21-1
CASGRTWANEKLFF TRBJ1-4 . TRBV2
CASSPDGTNYGYTF TRBJ1-2 . TRBV6-6
CASTGTGTDTQYF TRBJ2-3 . TRBV28
CASSLEGATNQPQHF TRBJ1-5 . TRBV5-1
CASSKGTSGGAFDHNEQFF TRBJ2-1 . TRBV21-1
CASSGGGAGQFF TRBJ2-1 . TRBV2
CASSAPGQPQHF TRBJ1-5 . TRBV7-2
CASSLSPAGVNSPLHF TRBJ1-6 few TRBV7-9
CASSPGFTEAFF TRBJ1-1 . TRBV9
CASSRGATTFMNTEAFF TRBJ1-1 few TRBV19
CASSYGGQERLHF TRBJ1-6 . TRBV6-5
CSVAPGEVDEQYF TRBJ2-7 . TRBV29-1
CASNPGGMGYGYTF TRBJ1-2 . TRBV6-1
CASKGQGETQYF TRBJ2-5 . TRBV21-1
CASSPGHRVQNEKLFF TRBJ1-4 . TRBV5-1
CASSLGSDGETQYF TRBJ2-5 . TRBV7-7